This TCR beta chain came from a study of CD8+ T cells in alopecia areata. Whole-study results and caveats: Scalp clonality and expanded CD8+ clones among the top 100 showed significant decreases with tofacitinib. Sequence data from scalp samples additionally include resident alphabeta T cells of normal skin. The study found higher clonality in lesional than normal scalp, especially in alopecia totalis/universalis. Persistence during tofacitinib was seen for many expanded lesional clones in scalp and blood.

The CDR3 consists of 15 residues. Unmatched junction bases numbered 10, after V lost 1 base and J lost 5 bases. Germline V gives CDR1 GTSNPN, CDR2 SVGIG (reference sequence). For this clone: Its antigen is unknown.

Treatment denoted: oral pan-JAK inhibitor, 5-10 mg twice daily. Extracted from the samples, RNA was reverse transcribed into cDNA to serve as the sequencing template. TCRdb keeps only in-frame clones here, not all; method: immunoSEQ multiplex PCR. The sample lists roughly 250,000 clones, about three fifths occurring once. This sequence joins TRBV30 and TRBJ1-1, with 7 bases aligning to TRBD1. Specimen: CD4+ T cells sorted from blood, collected around week 54, from a patient treated with tofacitinib. The receptor comes from a human donor with alopecia areata. In DNA, the CDR3 is TGTGCCTGGAGTGACCTCGGCAGGGGGGAAACTGAAGCTTTCTTT. Its protein is CAWSDLGRGETEAFF.